The 18 T cell receptor beta chains below were found in one sample sequenced in a study of T cell responses to AZD1222 COVID-19 vaccine. Repertoires were generated with immunoSEQ multiplex PCR, while TCRdb's copy carries only in-frame clones and drops some. The table records roughly 120,000 clones, about 91% of them present only once. Material: peripheral blood, obtained on day 0 of AZD1222 vaccination. All receptors derive from an adult in good health.

The V and J genes are TRBV5-1 and TRBJ1-2, with TRBD1 as a possible D gene (5 bases). Germline V gene data show CDR1 as SGHRS and CDR2 as YFSETQ. Trimming pared 2 bases from V and 1 base from J, leaving 12 bases between. The CDR3 is 15 residues long. CDR3 loop: CASSLDGGVNYGYTF. CDR3 sequence (DNA): TGCGCCAGCAGCTTAGACGGAGGGGTTAACTATGGCTACACCTTC.

The rearrangement joins TRBV24-1 to TRBJ1-5; D remains ambiguous. Germline V lookup: CDR1 KGHDR, CDR2 SFDVKD. The V end was cut by 4 bases, the J end by 3 bases, with 12 bases between. This CDR3 spans 15 amino acids. The CDR3 sequence: CATSDRLSPNQPQHF. The CDR3 nucleotides are TGTGCCACCAGTGACCGCCTATCACCCAATCAGCCCCAGCATTTT.

This clone was detected once. The CDR3 coding sequence is TGCGCCAGCAGCTGGGGGGACCCTAGCACAGATACGCAGTATTTT. Its protein product is CASSWGDPSTDTQYF. The V gene is TRBV5-1, the J gene TRBJ2-3, with TRBD2 as a possible D gene (6 bases). The germline CDR1 and CDR2 sequences are SGHRS and YFSETQ. This CDR3 comprises 15 residues. The ends were cut back, 3 bases at V and 0 bases at J, with 11 bases in the middle.

The CDR3 DNA reads as TGTGCCAGCACTGGAGGTCCCAGCTGGTCCTACGAGCAGTACTTC. Its protein is CASTGGPSWSYEQYF. V and J are TRBV9 and TRBJ2-7; the D gene is possibly TRBD2 (5 bases). Per the germline V gene, CDR1 is SGDLS and CDR2 is YYNGEE. This CDR3 is built from 15 residues. V dropped 6 bases and J dropped 1 base, with 17 bases sitting between them.

The chain has TRBV29-1 and TRBJ2-1, with a possible D match to TRBD1 (6 bases). This CDR3 comprises 14 residues. Germline V CDR1 and CDR2: SQVTM, ANQGSEA. Trimming removed 6 bases from V and 0 bases from J, with 12 bases in between. The CDR3 protein is CSVTTGNSYNEQFF. DNA of the CDR3: TGCAGCGTGACAACAGGGAACTCCTACAATGAGCAGTTCTTC.

This chain links TRBV13 with TRBJ1-2; the D gene is possibly TRBD1 (6 bases). Germline V gene lookup returns CDR1 PRHDT and CDR2 FYEKMQ (reference sequence). V lost 4 bases and J lost 6, with 15 bases in between. This CDR3 is built from 14 residues. Here the CDR3 reads CASSSRGTVDGYTF. In DNA, the CDR3 is TGTGCCAGCAGCTCCAGGGGAACCGTGGATGGCTACACCTTC.

CDR3 DNA sequence: TGTGCCTGGAGTGGGAATGGCTACACCTTC. It is translated as CAWSGNGYTF. The chain has TRBV30 and TRBJ1-2; D not resolved. The V gene lost 1 base and the J gene lost 6 bases, with 3 bases spanning the gap. The CDR3 is made up of 10 amino acids. From germline, CDR1 is GTSNPN and CDR2 SVGIG (reference sequence).

This clone occurred once. The chain links TRBV2 to TRBJ1-6; no clear D gene. Per germline, CDR1 SNHLY and CDR2 FYNNEI. This CDR3 has 14 residues. Trimming removed 6 bases at V and 9 bases at J, with 15 bases between. In DNA form, the CDR3 reads TGTGCCAGCAGCCCCCCTGGGGTTGGTTCACCCCTCCACTTT. Translated: CASSPPGVGSPLHF.

The rearrangement joins TRBV10-3 to TRBJ1-2; D may be TRBD1 (5 bases). The CDR3 consists of 13 residues. V lost 4 bases and J 4 bases, leaving 10 bases between the germline ends. Germline V gene lookup returns CDR1 ENHRY and CDR2 SYGVKD. CDR3 sequence reads: CAISVGTRYGYTF. The DNA for the CDR3 is TGTGCCATCAGTGTCGGGACTCGCTATGGCTACACCTTC.

The chain carries TRBV9 and TRBJ1-6; D unclear. Germline lookup yields CDR1 SGDLS and CDR2 YYNGEE. The CDR3 runs 14 residues. Trimming shortened V by 1 base and J by 7 bases, and 9 bases separated the two germline ends. The CDR3 here is CASSVWGDNSPLHF. CDR3 nucleotides: TGTGCCAGCAGCGTATGGGGTGACAATTCACCCCTCCACTTT.

The V call is TRBV23-1, the J call TRBJ1-6; D not certain. TRBV23-1 is noted as an ORF with a role that remains uncertain. The CDR3 consists of 13 residues. V lost 1 base to trimming and J lost 8 bases, with 6 bases between them. Here the CDR3 reads CASSQWRDSPLHF. The CDR3 DNA reads as TGCGCCAGCAGTCAATGGCGTGATTCACCCCTCCACTTT.

This clone was counted a single time. The rearrangement joins TRBV19 to TRBJ1-3, with D uncertain. This CDR3 has 14 amino acids. CDR1 and CDR2 from the germline V gene are LNHDA and SQIVND (reference sequence). The ends were cut back, 1 base at V and 0 bases at J, with 4 bases in the middle. The CDR3 sequence is CASSIVTSGNTIYF. The DNA of the CDR3 is TGTGCCAGTAGTATAGTGACCTCTGGAAACACCATATATTTT. Based on the CDR3 plus reference TRBV19 and TRBJ1-3, the full variable domain is DGGITQSPKYLFRKEGQNVTLSCEQNLNHDAMYWYRQDPGQGLRLIYYSQIVNDFQKGDIAEGYSVSREKKESFPLTVTSAQKNPTAFYLCASSIVTSGNTIYFGEGSWLTVV.

The CDR3 loop is CASSLGGAGTLYQPQHF. The DNA for the CDR3 is TGTGCCAGCAGCTTAGGCGGTGCAGGGACCCTCTATCAGCCCCAGCATTTT. The chain carries TRBV7-9 and TRBJ1-5; D possibly corresponds to TRBD1 (5 bases). The CDR3 loop spans 17 amino acids. Trimming cost V 1 base and J 5 bases, with 18 bases left between them. Germline V lookup: CDR1 SEHNR, CDR2 FQNEAQ (reference sequence).

The chain recombines TRBV4-3 with TRBJ2-7, with unresolved D. This CDR3 contains 16 residues. The germline V gene has CDR1 LGHNA and CDR2 YSLEER. Trimming cost V 0 bases and J 7 bases, with 19 bases left between them. The CDR3 bases are TGCGCCAGCAGCCAAGACCCGGGTAACCCCTTTTGGGAGCAGTACTTC. As protein: CASSQDPGNPFWEQYF.

The V gene is TRBV6-5, the J gene TRBJ1-2; D uncertain. Deletions cut 2 bases from V and 2 bases from J, with 9 bases between. The CDR3 consists of 14 residues. Germline CDR1 is MNHEY and CDR2 is SVGAGI. The chain's CDR3 is CASSYVGGNYGYTF. In nucleotides, the CDR3 is TGTGCCAGCAGTTACGTGGGAGGGAACTATGGCTACACCTTC.

CDR3 DNA: TGTGCCAGCAGCCGGAACTACGAGCAGTACTTC. This gives the protein CASSRNYEQYF. This sequence joins TRBV3-1 (or the pseudogene TRBV3-2) and TRBJ2-7; no reliable D call. Germline loops: CDR1 LGHDT, CDR2 YNNKEL (reference sequence). The length of the CDR3 is 11 residues. The germline V and J ends were trimmed by 4 bases and 3 bases, with 4 bases remaining between them.

This chain uses TRBV19 with TRBJ1-2, with 9 bases aligning to TRBD1. CDR3 size: 15 residues. CDR1 and CDR2 from the germline V gene are LNHDA and SQIVND (reference sequence). Unmatched junction bases numbered 6, after V lost 3 bases and J lost 4 bases. The CDR3 DNA reads TGTGCCAGTAGTATCTTAACAGGGGGCGCCTATGGCTACACCTTC. As protein: CASSILTGGAYGYTF.

The J gene is TRBJ1-4, the V gene TRBV4-3; D perhaps matches TRBD1 (5 bases). Germline V gives CDR1 LGHNA, CDR2 YSLEER. CDR3 length equals 18 residues. V was cut by 0 bases and J by 7 bases, with 21 bases left in between. The CDR3 bases are TGCGCCAGCAGCCAAGAGTTCGGCTGGGGCTTTGAGAGTGAAAAACTGTTTTTT. Amino acids: CASSQEFGWGFESEKLFF.